This T cell receptor beta chain was sequenced during a study of blood T cell repertoires in COVID-19. About the research overall: COVID-19 samples collected from the United States, Italy and Spain covered acute and convalescent phases. T cells, B-cell-depleted T cells, or PBMCs supplied cDNA or gDNA.

The CDR3 sequence is 15 residues long. Germline V lookup: CDR1 SQVTM, CDR2 ANQGSEA. Trimming at V came to 6 bases and at J to 3 bases, leaving 13 bases not matched to a gene. Authors' data handling: Amplification of reference gene primers provided the estimated nucleated cell counts. Method: immunoSEQ multiplex PCR; TCRdb's copy keeps in-frame clones and lacks some. That table supplies the V and J calls and clone size; D and trimming were determined from the DNA. In the table there are roughly 380,000 clones, roughly 85% of which are singletons. The chain uses TRBV29-1 and TRBJ2-7; 8 bases map to TRBD1. Material: peripheral blood. This TCR came from a woman between 18 and 30 years old with acute or convalescent COVID-19. This CDR3 reads CSVSQTGGSFYEQYF. CDR3 sequence (DNA): TGCAGCGTGTCCCAAACAGGGGGGAGCTTCTACGAGCAGTACTTC.